The 25 T cell receptor beta chains in this list originate from one sample, sequenced in a study of human T cells and chemical hapten exposure. Time point denoted: patch test 1, 2 weeks after DPC sensitization. Noted treatment: therapeutic diphenylcyclopropenone sensitization with weekly scalp DPC. TCRdb ran MiXCR on the RACE reads and lists one entry per CDR3 protein. The sample holds roughly 180,000 distinct CDR3 sequences, under 25% seen once. The sequencing here drew on whole blood, taken in connection with sensitization to the hapten diphenylcyclopropenone (DPC). The receptors shown here come from a woman aged 45-65 years with alopecia areata. Some clones in this sample may be carry-over from other donors' samples.

This clonotype was counted a few times. V usage is TRBV11-2 and J usage is TRBJ2-3; no clear D gene. The CDR3 extends over 18 amino acids. Germline V gene lookup returns CDR1 SGHAT and CDR2 FQNNGV. V was clipped by 1 base and J by 0 bases, with 17 bases between them. CDR3 region: CASSLGVSRKHSTDTQYF. The CDR3, as DNA: TGTGCCAGCAGCTTAGGGGTTTCCCGGAAGCATAGCACAGATACGCAGTATTTT.

Here the CDR3 reads CAISEGGLVTEAFF. The CDR3 DNA reads as TGTGCCATCAGTGAGGGGGGGCTAGTCACTGAAGCTTTCTTT. This chain connects TRBV10-3 to TRBJ1-1; D is possibly TRBD1 (6 bases). Germline values: CDR1 ENHRY, CDR2 SYGVKD. V was cut by 2 bases and J by 4 bases, with 11 bases left in between. The CDR3 runs to 14 residues.

The V and J genes are TRBV3-1 and TRBJ2-1, with a possible D match to TRBD1 (7 bases). CDR3 length: 15 amino acids. Per the germline V gene, CDR1 is LGHDT and CDR2 is YNNKEL (reference sequence). Trimming removed 1 base from V and 9 bases from J, with 16 bases in between. CDR3: CASSQGQGRRGEQFF. The CDR3 region has the DNA TGTGCCAGCAGCCAAGGACAGGGTCGGCGGGGTGAGCAGTTCTTC.

The CDR3 loop reads CSAGGTEQYF. CDR3 in DNA: TGCAGCGCGGGGGGGACTGAGCAGTACTTC. The chain is built from TRBV29-1 and TRBJ2-7; 8 nucleotides agree with TRBD2. The CDR3 spans 10 residues. Germline V CDR1 and CDR2: SQVTM, ANQGSEA. Losses at the gene ends were 7 bases for V and 7 bases for J; bases not matched to a gene: 3.

The rearrangement joins TRBV27 to TRBJ2-7; 7 bases match TRBD2. J gave up 1 base and V 3 bases, and 6 bases lay outside the gene matches. CDR1 and CDR2 from the germline V gene are MNHEY and SMNVEV (reference sequence). The CDR3 spans 15 residues. The CDR3 region has the DNA TGTGCCAGCAGTTTTAATATCGGGAGGTCCTACGAGCAGTACTTC. Its translation: CASSFNIGRSYEQYF.

The sample holds a few counts of this clonotype. The chain has TRBV5-1 and TRBJ1-2; no definite D call. Trimming removed 4 bases from V and 6 bases from J, with 13 bases in between. Germline V CDR1 and CDR2: SGHRS, YFSETQ. This CDR3 is built from 13 residues. As DNA, the CDR3 is TGCGCCAGCAGCCTGCTGTTCGGGAATGGCTACACCTTC. This sequence encodes CASSLLFGNGYTF.

The chain employs TRBV19 and TRBJ2-6, with TRBD1 identical over 7 bases. CDR1 and CDR2 from the germline V gene are LNHDA and SQIVND (reference sequence). This CDR3 is 19 amino acids long. The ends lost 1 base at V and 0 bases at J; junction bases unmatched: 9. DNA of the CDR3: TGTGCCAGTAGTATAGGCGCACAGGGGAGACCCTCTGGGGCCAACGTCCTGACTTTC. Translated, it gives CASSIGAQGRPSGANVLTF. The full variable domain, rest sourced from reference TRBV19 and TRBJ2-6, is DGGITQSPKYLFRKEGQNVTLSCEQNLNHDAMYWYRQDPGQGLRLIYYSQIVNDFQKGDIAEGYSVSREKKESFPLTVTSAQKNPTAFYLCASSIGAQGRPSGANVLTFGAGSRLTVL.

This clonotype was picked up a small number of times. J is TRBJ1-1 and V is TRBV29-1, with D tentatively TRBD1 (5 bases). This CDR3 is 13 amino acids long. Trimming stripped 7 bases from V and 10 bases from J, with 22 bases between. CDR1 and CDR2 (germline): SQVTM, ANQGSEA. CDR3 coding DNA: TGCAGCGCCGGAGGGACGGGAGGGAGTGGAGCTTTCTTT. Protein sequence: CSAGGTGGSGAFF.

This clonotype was counted between two and nine times. The rearrangement links TRBV29-1 to TRBJ1-3, with a weak D call TRBD1 (5 bases). V was shortened by 6 bases and J by 1 base, with 10 bases between the two germline ends. The CDR3 loop spans 13 amino acids. Germline V gene lookup returns CDR1 SQVTM and CDR2 ANQGSEA. Written as DNA, the CDR3 is TGCAGCGTGGGGGAGACTTCTGGAAACACCATATATTTT. Amino acids: CSVGETSGNTIYF. Full variable domain (outside the CDR3, taken from reference TRBV29-1 and TRBJ1-3): SAVISQKPSRDICQRGTSLTIQCQVDSQVTMMFWYRQQPGQSLTLIATANQGSEATYESGFVIDKFPISRPNLTFSTLTVSNMSPEDSSIYLCSVGETSGNTIYFGEGSWLTVV.

The rearrangement uses TRBV7-2 and TRBJ2-1, with TRBD1 matching 8 bases. CDR3 length: 13 residues. Trimming removed 7 bases from V and 4 bases from J; junction bases left unmatched: 3. Germline assignment: CDR1 SGHTA and CDR2 FQGNSA. The CDR3 DNA follows: TGTGCCAGCACCTGGGACAGGTACAATGAGCAGTTCTTC. It is translated as CASTWDRYNEQFF.

This chain uses TRBV20-1 with TRBJ1-5; D not certain. Germline-derived CDR1 and CDR2 are DFQATT and SNEGSKA (reference sequence). The V gene lost 1 base and the J gene lost 8 bases, with 15 bases spanning the gap. This CDR3 spans 14 amino acids. This CDR3 is CSARVPISAKPQHF. In DNA form, the CDR3 reads TGCAGTGCTAGAGTGCCGATCTCGGCTAAGCCCCAGCATTTT.

This rearrangement joins TRBV5-4 to TRBJ2-5; D is possibly TRBD2 (6 bases). V shed 3 bases and J shed 13 bases, with 31 bases lying between them. Germline V gene sequence: CDR1 SGHNT, CDR2 YYREEE (reference sequence). CDR3 length: 17 amino acids. The CDR3 region has the DNA TGTGCCAGCAGCTCTCCAAAGAAAGCGGGCCGGGTCTTTCAAATGTACTTC. It specifies CASSSPKKAGRVFQMYF.

This clonotype was found a few times. The V call is TRBV11-2, the J call TRBJ2-7; D remains ambiguous. Per the germline V gene, CDR1 is SGHAT and CDR2 is FQNNGV. V gave up 1 base and J gave up 1 base, with 8 bases separating them. This CDR3 has 14 amino acids. The CDR3 spells CASSLAARSYEQYF. The CDR3 DNA sequence: TGTGCCAGCAGCTTAGCTGCGCGATCCTACGAGCAGTACTTC.

The chain couples TRBV5-1 to TRBJ2-7; 10 bases are a match to TRBD2. V lost 2 bases, J lost 3 bases, and 8 bases stayed unmatched. The CDR3 loop spans 16 amino acids. The germline V gene encodes CDR1 SGHRS and CDR2 YFSETQ. The CDR3 bases are TGCGCCAGCAGCTTCACCGGGACTAGCGTAGACTACGAGCAGTACTTC. This encodes CASSFTGTSVDYEQYF.

This clonotype was observed a few times. J is TRBJ1-5 and V is TRBV7-9; TRBD1 aligns across 7 bases. Per germline, CDR1 SEHNR and CDR2 FQNEAQ (reference sequence). The length of the CDR3 is 17 residues. Trimming at V came to 1 base and at J to 7 bases, leaving 13 bases not matched to a gene. CDR3 nucleotide sequence: TGTGCCAGCAGCTTAGGGGGCCTTGACAGGGAGGGCCAGCCCCAGCATTTT. Its protein product is CASSLGGLDREGQPQHF.

This clonotype appeared a few times. The rearrangement links TRBV15 to TRBJ2-7; D is undetermined. Germline assignment: CDR1 LNHNV and CDR2 YYDKDF (reference sequence). V was cut by 0 bases and J by 3 bases, with 12 bases left in between. The CDR3 runs to 15 residues. CDR3: CATSRDYLGSYEQYF. Here the CDR3 DNA reads TGTGCCACCAGCAGAGACTACTTGGGAAGCTACGAGCAGTACTTC.

The chain employs TRBV7-2 and TRBJ2-3, with 12 bases fitting TRBD2. The CDR3 has 16 amino acids. CDR1 SGHTA and CDR2 FQGNSA come from the germline V gene. After removal of 6 bases from V and 4 bases from J, the junction contained 8 bases not matched to a gene. CDR3 sequence reads: CASSLTASGRADTQYF. For the CDR3, the DNA is TGTGCCAGCAGTCTTACGGCTAGCGGGAGGGCAGATACGCAGTATTTT.

V is TRBV15 and J is TRBJ2-3, with 7 positions matching TRBD1. Trimming at V came to 4 bases and at J to 6 bases, leaving 7 bases not matched to a gene. The CDR3 is 14 amino acids. Germline loops: CDR1 LNHNV, CDR2 YYDKDF (reference sequence). For the CDR3, the DNA is TGTGCCACCAGCACCCACGACAGGGCCGATACGCAGTATTTT. Translation: CATSTHDRADTQYF.

This clonotype was picked up a small number of times. This chain links TRBV9 with TRBJ2-2; D is possibly TRBD2 (6 bases). Germline assignment: CDR1 SGDLS and CDR2 YYNGEE. The CDR3 runs 16 residues. Trimming stripped 2 bases from V and 5 bases from J, with 16 bases between. The CDR3, as DNA: TGTGCCAGCAGCGTGCACGCGGGACCTTCGACCGGGGAGCTGTTTTTT. Protein product: CASSVHAGPSTGELFF.

This clonotype has just a few counts. The chain employs TRBV29-1 and TRBJ1-1; TRBD1 agrees at 7 bases. Germline trimming cut 1 base from V and 0 bases from J; bases unmatched to any gene: 2. The CDR3 runs 14 residues. Per the germline V gene, CDR1 is SQVTM and CDR2 is ANQGSEA. The CDR3 here is CSVEAGGLNTEAFF. The DNA of the CDR3 is TGCAGCGTTGAAGCAGGGGGGCTGAACACTGAAGCTTTCTTT.

The J gene is TRBJ2-1, the V gene TRBV15; D perhaps matches TRBD2 (6 bases). Germline CDR1 and CDR2: LNHNV and YYDKDF (reference sequence). The germline V and J ends were trimmed by 1 base and 4 bases, with 20 bases remaining between them. This CDR3 is 18 amino acids long. The CDR3 nucleotides read TGTGCCACCAGCAGAGTCAACAGCGGGTGGGTCCTTTACAATGAGCAGTTCTTC. It encodes CATSRVNSGWVLYNEQFF.

The chain employs TRBV25-1 and TRBJ2-3; D gene uncertain. The CDR3 has 12 amino acids. The V gene lost 2 bases and the J gene lost 4 bases, with 4 bases spanning the gap. The germline V gene encodes CDR1 MGHDK and CDR2 SYGVNS. The CDR3 region is CASSELSDTQYF. In DNA, the CDR3 is TGTGCCAGCAGTGAACTGTCAGATACGCAGTATTTT.

This clonotype occurred a few times. V gene TRBV3-1 combines with J gene TRBJ2-5; D possibly corresponds to TRBD1 (5 bases). The CDR3 runs to 15 residues. Germline lookup yields CDR1 LGHDT and CDR2 YNNKEL (reference sequence). V lost 0 bases and J 2 bases, leaving 10 bases between the germline ends. The CDR3 loop reads CASSQDLGPQETQYF. CDR3 nucleotide sequence: TGTGCCAGCAGCCAAGATCTGGGGCCACAAGAGACCCAGTACTTC.

The genes are TRBV14 and TRBJ1-1; weak D call: TRBD1 (5 bases). CDR3 length: 15 residues. The ends were cut back, 4 bases at V and 0 bases at J, with 12 bases in the middle. Looked up from germline, CDR1 is SGHDN and CDR2 is FVKESK. The CDR3 region is CASSRTRVMNTEAFF. DNA of the CDR3: TGTGCCAGCAGCCGGACCAGGGTTATGAACACTGAAGCTTTCTTT.

This clonotype has just a few counts. The rearrangement joins TRBV15 to TRBJ1-5, with D hard to call. This CDR3 is built from 15 residues. Germline values: CDR1 LNHNV, CDR2 YYDKDF (reference sequence). V gave up 6 bases and J gave up 1 base, with 13 bases separating them. The CDR3 protein is CATRDQLESNQPQHF. CDR3 nucleotides: TGTGCCACCAGGGACCAATTGGAAAGCAATCAGCCCCAGCATTTT.